Each of the 8 T cell receptor beta chains below was sequenced from the same sample in a study of blood T cell repertoires in COVID-19. Profiled with immunoSEQ multiplex PCR; TCRdb holds only in-frame clones, not every one. The sample consists of 68,000 or so clones, around 90% of them appearing once. Sequencing input: peripheral blood. These receptors originate from a woman in her fifties or sixties with COVID-19, enrolled during active disease.

The J gene is TRBJ2-5, the V gene TRBV28; TRBD2 agrees at 9 bases. The CDR3 sequence is 17 residues long. Looked up from germline, CDR1 is MDHEN and CDR2 is SYDVKM. V shed 6 bases and J 5 bases; nucleotides not matched to a gene: 16. In DNA, the CDR3 is TGTGCCAGCAGCTTCACGGGACTAGCTTCACCGAAGGAGACCCAGTACTTC. This codes for CASSFTGLASPKETQYF.

This rearrangement joins TRBV28 to TRBJ1-4; D is possibly TRBD1 (5 bases). V was pared by 6 bases and J by 6 bases, with 20 bases between. This CDR3 contains 16 residues. Germline CDR1 and CDR2: MDHEN and SYDVKM. The CDR3 sequence is CASSLAHPGGDEKLFF. The CDR3 DNA sequence: TGTGCCAGCAGCTTGGCACACCCCGGAGGGGATGAAAAACTGTTTTTT.

V usage is TRBV29-1 and J usage is TRBJ2-3, with 8 nucleotides matching TRBD1. The CDR3 consists of 13 residues. The V segment lost 3 bases and the J segment 4 bases; nucleotides outside the gene matches: 3. Germline loops: CDR1 SQVTM, CDR2 ANQGSEA. The CDR3 is CSVDQGAPDTQYF. CDR3 sequence (DNA): TGCAGCGTTGATCAGGGGGCCCCAGATACGCAGTATTTT.

This clone was found once. The chain uses TRBV6-1 and TRBJ2-5; TRBD2 aligns across 10 bases. The CDR3 covers 15 residues. CDR1 is MNHNS and CDR2 is SASEGT in the germline V gene. V lost 1 base, J lost 4 bases, and 3 bases stayed unmatched. Here the CDR3 DNA reads TGTGCCAGCAGTGAAGGGCGACTAGCGGGAGAGACCCAGTACTTC. It encodes CASSEGRLAGETQYF.

The V call is TRBV11-2, the J call TRBJ2-7, with D possibly being TRBD2 (5 bases). CDR1 SGHAT and CDR2 FQNNGV come from the germline V gene. The V and J ends lost 5 bases and 4 bases respectively, with 15 bases between them. The CDR3 consists of 14 residues. The DNA for the CDR3 is TGTGCCAGCAGCGGCCTAGCCTTTTTGTACGAGCAGTACTTC. Translating it yields CASSGLAFLYEQYF.

The chain joins TRBV30 to TRBJ2-5; possible D gene TRBD2, 6 bases. V was clipped by 2 bases and J by 2 bases, with 9 bases between them. The CDR3 is 13 residues long. The germline CDR1 and CDR2 sequences are GTSNPN and SVGIG (reference sequence). The DNA for the CDR3 is TGTGCCTGGAGTCCGGGACTTCAAGAGACCCAGTACTTC. This codes for CAWSPGLQETQYF.

The rearrangement joins TRBV5-6 to TRBJ2-7; 8 bases are a match to TRBD1. This CDR3 is built from 15 residues. Per germline, CDR1 SGHDT and CDR2 YYEEEE. After removal of 2 bases from V and 3 bases from J, the junction contained 7 bases not matched to a gene. CDR3 bases: TGTGCCAGCAGCTTTACCGGGACAGGTAGCTACGAGCAGTACTTC. Its protein product is CASSFTGTGSYEQYF.

The chain links TRBV4-2 to TRBJ2-1; 7 bases fit TRBD2. Trimming at V came to 1 base and at J to 7 bases, leaving 7 bases not matched to a gene. CDR3 size: 15 residues. Germline V lookup: CDR1 LGHNA, CDR2 YNFKEQ. The chain's CDR3 is CASSQARESKNEQFF. CDR3 nucleotide sequence: TGTGCCAGCAGCCAAGCGCGGGAGTCGAAGAATGAGCAGTTCTTC.